The next 5 T cell receptor beta chains were all read from a single sample in a study of low-dose radiotherapy and immunotherapy resistance in tumors. Gene-specific TRAV and TRBV primers were used for first-strand cDNA, covering alpha and beta chains. The authors amplified TCRs for about 20 PCR cycles with a constant-region primer and a V-primer adapter. TCRdb ran MiXCR on the reads and lists one entry per CDR3 protein. The sample has 5,000 to 7,000 distinct CDR3 sequences; over 55% are singletons. The source of these receptors is a human donor with advanced metastatic prostate, ovarian, gallbladder or colorectal cancer (not recorded which). This table probably holds off-target reads from a library built for another chain.

The rearrangement uses TRBV10-3 and TRBJ2-5, with 11 bases lining up with TRBD1. This CDR3 comprises 16 residues. V trimming: 5 bases; J trimming: 2 bases; junction bases outside the gene matches: 7. CDR1 is ENHRY, CDR2 SYGVKD, per germline. This CDR3 is CAISIGTGGSQETQYF. The CDR3 DNA reads TGTGCCATCAGTATAGGGACAGGGGGTTCTCAAGAGACCCAGTACTTC.

The V and J genes are TRBV7-6 and TRBJ2-2, with 10 bases lining up with TRBD1. The V gene end was trimmed by 4 bases and the J gene end by 2 bases; junction bases not matched to a gene: 1. The CDR3 extends over 15 amino acids. From germline, CDR1 is SGHVS and CDR2 FNYEAQ. CDR3 sequence reads: CASSWTGGNTGELFF. CDR3 in DNA: TGTGCCAGCAGCTGGACAGGGGGAAACACCGGGGAGCTGTTTTTT. Together with reference TRBV7-6 and TRBJ2-2, the CDR3 gives the full variable domain: GAGVSQSPRYKVTKRGQDVALRCDPISGHVSLYWYRQALGQGPEFLTYFNYEAQQDKSGLPNDRFSAERPEGSISTLTIQRTEQRDSAMYRCASSWTGGNTGELFFGEGSRLTVL.

This chain uses TRBV4-1 with TRBJ2-7, with 8 bases identical to TRBD2. J was trimmed by 0 bases and V by 0 bases; bases with no gene match: 1. The CDR3 sequence is 15 residues long. Germline V gives CDR1 MGHRA, CDR2 YSYEKL. In DNA form, the CDR3 reads TGCGCCAGCAGCCAAGACAGCGGGAGCTCCTACGAGCAGTACTTC. Translated: CASSQDSGSSYEQYF.

This clonotype was seen only a few times. The chain recombines TRBV5-1 with TRBJ2-1; the D is unclear. V was cut by 1 base and J by 6 bases, with 5 bases left in between. Germline lookup yields CDR1 SGHRS and CDR2 YFSETQ. This CDR3 comprises 12 residues. CDR3 loop: CASSLTINEQFF. As DNA, the CDR3 is TGCGCCAGCAGCTTGACTATCAATGAGCAGTTCTTC.

The rearrangement joins TRBV15 to TRBJ1-6; no firm D call. Looked up from germline, CDR1 is LNHNV and CDR2 is YYDKDF (reference sequence). The V gene lost 5 bases and the J gene lost 10 bases, with 9 bases spanning the gap. The CDR3 length is 12 residues. The CDR3, as DNA: TGTGCCACCAGCGATGGAAGCTCACCCCTCCACTTT. It codes for CATSDGSSPLHF.